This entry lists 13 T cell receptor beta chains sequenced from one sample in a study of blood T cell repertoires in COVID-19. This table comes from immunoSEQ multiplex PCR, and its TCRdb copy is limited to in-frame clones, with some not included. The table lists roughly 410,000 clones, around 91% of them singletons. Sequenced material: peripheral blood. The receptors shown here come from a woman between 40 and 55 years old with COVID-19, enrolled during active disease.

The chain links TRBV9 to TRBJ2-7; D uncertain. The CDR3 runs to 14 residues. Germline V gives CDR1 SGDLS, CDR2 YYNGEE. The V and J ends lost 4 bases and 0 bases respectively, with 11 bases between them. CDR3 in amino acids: CASSHPHSSYEQYF. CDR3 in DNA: TGTGCCAGCAGCCACCCCCACTCCTCCTACGAGCAGTACTTC.

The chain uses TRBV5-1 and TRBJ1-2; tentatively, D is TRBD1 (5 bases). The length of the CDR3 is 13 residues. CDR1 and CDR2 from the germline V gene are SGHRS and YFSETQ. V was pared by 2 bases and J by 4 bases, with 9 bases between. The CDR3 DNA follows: TGCGCCAGCAGCTTTGACAGCATCTATGGCTACACCTTC. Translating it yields CASSFDSIYGYTF.

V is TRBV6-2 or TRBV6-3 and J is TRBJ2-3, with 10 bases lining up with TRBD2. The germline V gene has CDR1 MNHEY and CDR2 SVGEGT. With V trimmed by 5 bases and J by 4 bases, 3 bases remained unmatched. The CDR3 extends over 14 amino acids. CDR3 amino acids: CASSPGTSADTQYF. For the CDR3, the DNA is TGTGCCAGCAGTCCCGGGACTAGCGCAGATACGCAGTATTTT.

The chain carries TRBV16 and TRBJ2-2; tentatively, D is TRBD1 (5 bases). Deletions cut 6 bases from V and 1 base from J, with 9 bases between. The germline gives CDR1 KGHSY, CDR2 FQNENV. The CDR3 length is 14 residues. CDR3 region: CASSPDRNTGELFF. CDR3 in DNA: TGTGCCAGCAGTCCCGACAGGAACACCGGGGAGCTGTTTTTT.

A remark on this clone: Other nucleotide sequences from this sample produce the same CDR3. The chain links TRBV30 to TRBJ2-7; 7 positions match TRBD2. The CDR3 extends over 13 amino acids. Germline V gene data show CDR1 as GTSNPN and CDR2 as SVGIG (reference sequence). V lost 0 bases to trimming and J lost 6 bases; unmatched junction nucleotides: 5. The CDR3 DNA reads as TGTGCCTGGAGTGTGGGATTAGCGGGCGAGCAGTACTTC. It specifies CAWSVGLAGEQYF.

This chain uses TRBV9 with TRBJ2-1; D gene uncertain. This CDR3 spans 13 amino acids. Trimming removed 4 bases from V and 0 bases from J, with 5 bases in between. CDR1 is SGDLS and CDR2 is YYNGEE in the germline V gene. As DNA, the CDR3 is TGTGCCAGCAGCCCGCGCTCCTACAATGAGCAGTTCTTC. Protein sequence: CASSPRSYNEQFF.

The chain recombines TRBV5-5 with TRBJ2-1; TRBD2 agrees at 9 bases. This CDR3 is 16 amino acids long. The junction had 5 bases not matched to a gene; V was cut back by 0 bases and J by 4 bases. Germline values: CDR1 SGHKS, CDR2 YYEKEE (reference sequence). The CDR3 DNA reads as TGTGCCAGCAGCTTGGCGGGCGGGGGGGATTACAATGAGCAGTTCTTC. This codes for CASSLAGGGDYNEQFF.

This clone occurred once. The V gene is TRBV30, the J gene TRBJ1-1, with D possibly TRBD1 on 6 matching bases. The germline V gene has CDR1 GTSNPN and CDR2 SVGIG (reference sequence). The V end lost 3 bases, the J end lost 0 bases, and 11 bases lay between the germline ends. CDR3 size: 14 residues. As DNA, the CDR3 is TGTGCCTGGAGGGAGGACAGCCTGAACACTGAAGCTTTCTTT. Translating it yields CAWREDSLNTEAFF.

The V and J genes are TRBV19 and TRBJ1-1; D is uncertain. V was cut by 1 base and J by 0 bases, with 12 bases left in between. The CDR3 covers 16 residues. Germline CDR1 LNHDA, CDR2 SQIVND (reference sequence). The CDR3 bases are TGTGCCAGTAGTATAGGGGCGTCTTTAATGAACACTGAAGCTTTCTTT. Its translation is CASSIGASLMNTEAFF.

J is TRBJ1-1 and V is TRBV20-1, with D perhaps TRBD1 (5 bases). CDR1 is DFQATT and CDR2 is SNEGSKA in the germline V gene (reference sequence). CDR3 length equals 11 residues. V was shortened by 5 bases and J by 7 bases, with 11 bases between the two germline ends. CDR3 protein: CSARRGDEAFF. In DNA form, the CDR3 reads TGCAGTGCTCGAAGGGGTGATGAAGCTTTCTTT.

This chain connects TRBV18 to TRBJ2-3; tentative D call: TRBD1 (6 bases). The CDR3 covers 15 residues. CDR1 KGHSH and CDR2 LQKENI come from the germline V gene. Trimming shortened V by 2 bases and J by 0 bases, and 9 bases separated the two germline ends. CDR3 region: CASSPIDRSTDTQYF. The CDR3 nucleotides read TGTGCCAGCTCACCAATCGACAGGAGCACAGATACGCAGTATTTT.

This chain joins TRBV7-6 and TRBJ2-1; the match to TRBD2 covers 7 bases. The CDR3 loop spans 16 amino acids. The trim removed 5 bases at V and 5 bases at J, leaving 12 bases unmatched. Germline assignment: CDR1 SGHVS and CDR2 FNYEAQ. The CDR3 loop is CASSPAPGSGDNEQFF. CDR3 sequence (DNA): TGTGCCAGCAGCCCCGCCCCCGGAAGCGGGGACAATGAGCAGTTCTTC. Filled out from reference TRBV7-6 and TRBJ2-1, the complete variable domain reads GAGVSQSPRYKVTKRGQDVALRCDPISGHVSLYWYRQALGQGPEFLTYFNYEAQQDKSGLPNDRFSAERPEGSISTLTIQRTEQRDSAMYRCASSPAPGSGDNEQFFGPGTRLTVL.

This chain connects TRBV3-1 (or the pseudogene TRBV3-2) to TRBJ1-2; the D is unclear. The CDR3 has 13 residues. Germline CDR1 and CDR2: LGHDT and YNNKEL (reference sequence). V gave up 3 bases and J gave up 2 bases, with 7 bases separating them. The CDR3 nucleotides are TGTGCCAGCAGCCAGTCCGGGAACTATGGCTACACCTTC. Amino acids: CASSQSGNYGYTF.